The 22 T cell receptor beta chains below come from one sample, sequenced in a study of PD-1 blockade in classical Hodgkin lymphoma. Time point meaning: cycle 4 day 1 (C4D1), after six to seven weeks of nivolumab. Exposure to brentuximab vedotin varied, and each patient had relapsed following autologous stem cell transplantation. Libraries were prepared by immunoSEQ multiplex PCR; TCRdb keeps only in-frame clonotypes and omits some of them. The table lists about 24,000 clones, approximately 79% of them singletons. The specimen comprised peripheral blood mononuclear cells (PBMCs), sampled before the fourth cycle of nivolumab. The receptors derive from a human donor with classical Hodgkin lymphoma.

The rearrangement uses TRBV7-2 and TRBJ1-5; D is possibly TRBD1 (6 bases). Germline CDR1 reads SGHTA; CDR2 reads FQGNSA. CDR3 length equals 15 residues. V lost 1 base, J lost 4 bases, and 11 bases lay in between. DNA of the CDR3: TGTGCCAGCAGCTTAGTTGGGGGGGCAAATCAGCCCCAGCATTTT. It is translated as CASSLVGGANQPQHF.

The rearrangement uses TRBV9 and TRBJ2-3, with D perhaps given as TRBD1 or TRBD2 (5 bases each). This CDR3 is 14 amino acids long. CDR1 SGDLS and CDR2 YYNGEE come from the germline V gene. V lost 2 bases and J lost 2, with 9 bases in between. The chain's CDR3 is CASSVGASTDTQYF. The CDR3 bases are TGTGCCAGCAGCGTCGGGGCCTCCACAGATACGCAGTATTTT.

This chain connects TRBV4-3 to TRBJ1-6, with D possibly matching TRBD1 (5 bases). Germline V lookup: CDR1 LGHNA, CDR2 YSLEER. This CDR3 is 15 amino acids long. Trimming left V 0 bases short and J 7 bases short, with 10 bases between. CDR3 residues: CASSQEGASNSPLHF. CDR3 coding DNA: TGCGCCAGCAGCCAAGAAGGGGCGTCCAATTCACCCCTCCACTTT.

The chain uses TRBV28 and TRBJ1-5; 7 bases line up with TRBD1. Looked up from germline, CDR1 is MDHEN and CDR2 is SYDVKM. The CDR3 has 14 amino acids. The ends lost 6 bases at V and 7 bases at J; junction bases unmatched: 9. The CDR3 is CASRRDRESQPQHF. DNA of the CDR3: TGTGCCAGCAGGCGCGACAGGGAAAGCCAGCCCCAGCATTTT.

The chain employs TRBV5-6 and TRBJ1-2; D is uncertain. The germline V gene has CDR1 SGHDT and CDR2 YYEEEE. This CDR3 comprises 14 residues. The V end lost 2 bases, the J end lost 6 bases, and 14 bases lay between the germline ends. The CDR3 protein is CASSFYSLRDGYTF. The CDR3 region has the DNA TGTGCCAGCAGCTTCTACTCCTTGAGGGATGGCTACACCTTC.

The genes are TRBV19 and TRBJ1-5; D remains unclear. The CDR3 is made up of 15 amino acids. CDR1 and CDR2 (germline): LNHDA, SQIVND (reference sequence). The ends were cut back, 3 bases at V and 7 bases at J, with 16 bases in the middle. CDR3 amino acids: CASSIHNGRDQPQHF. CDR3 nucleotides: TGTGCCAGTAGTATTCATAATGGACGCGACCAGCCCCAGCATTTT.

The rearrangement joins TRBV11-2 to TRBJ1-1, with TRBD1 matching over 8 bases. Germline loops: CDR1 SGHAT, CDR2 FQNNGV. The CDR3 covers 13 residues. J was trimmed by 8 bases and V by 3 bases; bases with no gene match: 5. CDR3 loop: CASSFDRGSEAFF. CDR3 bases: TGTGCCAGCAGCTTCGACAGGGGCTCGGAAGCTTTCTTT. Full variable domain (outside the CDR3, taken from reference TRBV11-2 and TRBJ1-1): EAGVAQSPRYKIIEKRQSVAFWCNPISGHATLYWYQQILGQGPKLLIQFQNNGVVDDSQLPKDRFSAERLKGVDSTLKIQPAKLEDSAVYLCASSFDRGSEAFFGQGTRLTVV.

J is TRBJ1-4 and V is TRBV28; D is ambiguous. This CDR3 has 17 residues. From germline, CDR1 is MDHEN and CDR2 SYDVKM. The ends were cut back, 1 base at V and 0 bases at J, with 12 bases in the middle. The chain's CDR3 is CASSLFGSGATNEKLFF. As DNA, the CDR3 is TGTGCCAGCAGTTTATTTGGTTCAGGAGCAACTAATGAAAAACTGTTTTTT.

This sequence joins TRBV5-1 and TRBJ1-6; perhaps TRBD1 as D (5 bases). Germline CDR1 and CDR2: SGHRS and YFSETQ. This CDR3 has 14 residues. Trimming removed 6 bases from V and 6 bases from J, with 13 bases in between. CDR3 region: CASNFGGGNSPLHF. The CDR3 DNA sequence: TGCGCCAGCAATTTCGGGGGAGGTAATTCACCCCTCCACTTT. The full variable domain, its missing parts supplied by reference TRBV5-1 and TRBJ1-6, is KAGVTQTPRYLIKTRGQQVTLSCSPISGHRSVSWYQQTPGQGLQFLFEYFSETQRNKGNFPGRFSGRQFSNSRSEMNVSTLELGDSALYLCASNFGGGNSPLHFGNGTRLTVT.

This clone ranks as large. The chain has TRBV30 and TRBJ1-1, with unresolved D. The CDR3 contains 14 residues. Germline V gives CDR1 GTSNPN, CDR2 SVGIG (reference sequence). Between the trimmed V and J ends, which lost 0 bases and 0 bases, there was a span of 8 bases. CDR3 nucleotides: TGTGCCTGGAGTGTTGGAATCATGAACACTGAAGCTTTCTTT. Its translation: CAWSVGIMNTEAFF.

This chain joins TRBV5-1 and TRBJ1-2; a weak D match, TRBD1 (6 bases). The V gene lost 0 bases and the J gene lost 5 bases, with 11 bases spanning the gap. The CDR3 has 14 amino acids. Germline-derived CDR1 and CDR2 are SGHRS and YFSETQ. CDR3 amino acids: CASSLDRDLYGYTF. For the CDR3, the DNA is TGCGCCAGCAGCTTGGACAGGGATTTATATGGCTACACCTTC.

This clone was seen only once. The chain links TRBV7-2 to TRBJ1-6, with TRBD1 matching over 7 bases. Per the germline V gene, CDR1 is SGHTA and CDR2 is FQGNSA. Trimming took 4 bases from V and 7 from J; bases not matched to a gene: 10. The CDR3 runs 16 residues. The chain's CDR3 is CASSSDGQAPNSPLHF. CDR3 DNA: TGTGCCAGCAGCTCAGACGGACAGGCACCCAATTCACCCCTCCACTTT.

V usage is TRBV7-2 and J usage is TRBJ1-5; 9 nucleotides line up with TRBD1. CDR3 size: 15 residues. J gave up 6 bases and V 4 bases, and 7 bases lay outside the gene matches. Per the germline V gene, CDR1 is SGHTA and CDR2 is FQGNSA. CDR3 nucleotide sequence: TGTGCCAGCAGCTCGGGACAGGGTCTTGTTCAGCCCCAGCATTTT. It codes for CASSSGQGLVQPQHF.

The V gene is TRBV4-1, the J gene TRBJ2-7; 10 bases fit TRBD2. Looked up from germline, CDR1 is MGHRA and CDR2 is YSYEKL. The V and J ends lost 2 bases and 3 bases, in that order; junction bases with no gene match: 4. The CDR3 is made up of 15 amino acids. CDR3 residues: CASSQPTSGLYEQYF. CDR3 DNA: TGCGCCAGCAGCCAACCGACTAGCGGGCTCTACGAGCAGTACTTC.

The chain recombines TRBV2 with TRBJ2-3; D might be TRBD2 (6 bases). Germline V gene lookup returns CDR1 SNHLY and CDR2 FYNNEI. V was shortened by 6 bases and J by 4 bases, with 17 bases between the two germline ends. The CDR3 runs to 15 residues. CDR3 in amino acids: CASRAGTWGPDTQYF. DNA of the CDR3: TGTGCCAGCAGGGCGGGGACTTGGGGCCCAGATACGCAGTATTTT.

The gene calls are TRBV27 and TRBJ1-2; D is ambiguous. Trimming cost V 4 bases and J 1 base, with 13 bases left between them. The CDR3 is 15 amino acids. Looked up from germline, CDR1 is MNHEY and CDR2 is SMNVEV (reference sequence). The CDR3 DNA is TGTGCCAGCAGTTCGAGATTTCGGGATAACTATGGCTACACCTTC. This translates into CASSSRFRDNYGYTF.

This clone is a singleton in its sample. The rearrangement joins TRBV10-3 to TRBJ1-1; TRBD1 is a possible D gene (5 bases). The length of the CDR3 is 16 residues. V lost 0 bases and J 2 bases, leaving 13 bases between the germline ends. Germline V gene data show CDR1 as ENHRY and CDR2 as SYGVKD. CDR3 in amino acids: CAISESWGLDNTEAFF. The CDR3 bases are TGTGCCATCAGTGAGTCCTGGGGCCTTGATAACACTGAAGCTTTCTTT.

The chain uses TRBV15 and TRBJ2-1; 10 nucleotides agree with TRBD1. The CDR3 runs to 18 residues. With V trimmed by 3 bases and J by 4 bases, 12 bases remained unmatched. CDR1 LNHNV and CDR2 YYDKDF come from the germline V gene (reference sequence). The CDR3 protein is CATSRPSGQGVLYNEQFF. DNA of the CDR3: TGTGCCACCAGCAGGCCGTCTGGACAGGGGGTCCTTTACAATGAGCAGTTCTTC.

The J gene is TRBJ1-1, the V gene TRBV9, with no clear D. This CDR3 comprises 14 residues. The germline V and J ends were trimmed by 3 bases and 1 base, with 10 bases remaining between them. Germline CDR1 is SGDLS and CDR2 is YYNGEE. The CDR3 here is CASSARRENTEAFF. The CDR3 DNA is TGTGCCAGCAGCGCCCGAAGGGAGAACACTGAAGCTTTCTTT.

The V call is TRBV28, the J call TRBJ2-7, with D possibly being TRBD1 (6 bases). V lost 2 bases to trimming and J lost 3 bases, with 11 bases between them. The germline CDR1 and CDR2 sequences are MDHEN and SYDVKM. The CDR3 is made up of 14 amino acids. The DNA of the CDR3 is TGTGCCAGCAGTTTACTCCGACAGGACTACGAGCAGTACTTC. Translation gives CASSLLRQDYEQYF.

Here the CDR3 reads CASSWGVDSGNTIYF. The CDR3 DNA reads as TGCGCCAGCAGCTGGGGGGTAGACTCTGGAAACACCATATATTTT. The chain carries TRBV5-1 and TRBJ1-3, with D possibly matching TRBD1 (5 bases). This CDR3 is 15 amino acids long. Per the germline V gene, CDR1 is SGHRS and CDR2 is YFSETQ. Trimming left V 3 bases short and J 0 bases short, with 10 bases between.

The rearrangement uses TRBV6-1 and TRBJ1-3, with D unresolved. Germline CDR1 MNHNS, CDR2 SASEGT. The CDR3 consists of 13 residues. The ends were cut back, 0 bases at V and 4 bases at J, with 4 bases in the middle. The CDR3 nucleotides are TGTGCCAGCAGTGAAGCTGGGGGAAACACCATATATTTT. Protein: CASSEAGGNTIYF.